The 30 T cell receptor beta chains presented below share a single source sample, sequenced in a study of CD8 T cells in ankylosing spondylitis. TCRdb reanalysed the 5' RACE reads using MiXCR and keeps one entry per CDR3 protein. This sample has roughly 470,000 distinct CDR3 sequences, with roughly 27% found just once. These receptors' antigens are unknown. The study, taken as a whole, reports: A TCR beta motif of roughly eight highly homologous variants appeared characteristic of ankylosing spondylitis blood.

The sample comprised blood, either unsorted or a sorted T cell fraction (not recorded which). The receptor set was obtained from a male donor with ankylosing spondylitis.

J is TRBJ2-5 and V is TRBV5-1; 10 nucleotides match TRBD2. This CDR3 has 15 amino acids. The J segment lost 5 bases and the V segment lost 0 bases, leaving 4 bases of the junction unmatched. Germline CDR1 reads SGHRS; CDR2 reads YFSETQ. CDR3 region: CASSLVASGSETQYF. The DNA of the CDR3 is TGCGCCAGCAGCTTGGTGGCTAGCGGGAGTGAGACCCAGTACTTC.

Only a few counts were recorded for this clonotype. The chain recombines TRBV5-1 with TRBJ2-6; 7 nucleotides align to TRBD1. V trimming: 4 bases; J trimming: 4 bases; junction bases outside the gene matches: 5. There are 15 residues in the CDR3. Germline lookup yields CDR1 SGHRS and CDR2 YFSETQ. This CDR3 reads CASSPQGEGANVLTF. The CDR3 DNA reads TGCGCCAGCAGCCCCCAGGGGGAAGGGGCCAACGTCCTGACTTTC.

This clonotype showed up just a few times. The V gene is TRBV6-5, the J gene TRBJ2-5, with D maybe TRBD1 (6 bases). Germline V gene lookup returns CDR1 MNHEY and CDR2 SVGAGI. This CDR3 region has 15 residues. Deletions cut 4 bases from V and 5 bases from J, with 17 bases between. CDR3 nucleotides: TGTGCCAGCAGTTTCCTTCAGACCCAGGGGGAGACCCAGTACTTC. Its protein is CASSFLQTQGETQYF.

In its sample, this clonotype was seen a few times. The rearrangement joins TRBV24-1 to TRBJ2-1; TRBD2 aligns across 12 bases. Germline V gives CDR1 KGHDR, CDR2 SFDVKD. There are 16 residues in the CDR3. V lost 4 bases and J lost 10; bases outside the gene matches: 10. CDR3 protein: CATSDGLAGTSGEQFF. CDR3 bases: TGTGCCACCAGTGACGGACTAGCGGGGACCTCAGGGGAGCAGTTCTTC.

This clonotype was recorded at least ten times. This chain links TRBV20-1 with TRBJ2-3; TRBD2 agrees at 7 bases. Germline V gives CDR1 DFQATT, CDR2 SNEGSKA (reference sequence). V lost 5 bases and J lost 1; bases outside the gene matches: 9. The CDR3 loop spans 15 amino acids. CDR3 DNA sequence: TGCAGTGCTGTCACTAGCGCGATCCGCACAGATACGCAGTATTTT. This translates into CSAVTSAIRTDTQYF.

The rearrangement joins TRBV5-1 to TRBJ1-2; D is ambiguous. This CDR3 comprises 13 residues. The germline CDR1 and CDR2 sequences are SGHRS and YFSETQ. Between the trimmed V and J ends, which lost 2 bases and 5 bases, there was a span of 10 bases. DNA for the CDR3: TGCGCCAGCAGCTTTCCGGCAGCTTATGGCTACACCTTC. Its translation is CASSFPAAYGYTF.

V gene TRBV12-3 or TRBV12-4 combines with J gene TRBJ1-2, with D perhaps TRBD1 (5 bases). This CDR3 is built from 17 residues. V lost 5 bases and J 4 bases, leaving 23 bases between the germline ends. The CDR3 here is CASSPPRSRGVGYGYTF. The CDR3 DNA is TGTGCCAGCAGTCCACCCAGAAGTAGGGGTGTGGGCTATGGCTACACCTTC.

V gene TRBV20-1 combines with J gene TRBJ2-1; no clear D gene. There are 16 residues in the CDR3. In germline, CDR1 is DFQATT, CDR2 SNEGSKA (reference sequence). Deletions cut 3 bases from V and 0 bases from J, with 15 bases between. The CDR3 nucleotides are TGCAGTGCTAGCTTGAACTACCCGAGCTCCTACAATGAGCAGTTCTTC. It encodes CSASLNYPSSYNEQFF.

The genes are TRBV7-8 and TRBJ2-1; 7 nucleotides align to TRBD1. Germline CDR1 and CDR2: SGHVS and FQNEAQ. V trimming: 3 bases; J trimming: 6 bases; junction bases outside the gene matches: 5. This CDR3 is 14 amino acids long. The CDR3 DNA reads TGTGCCAGCAGCTTGTACAGGGGTGGCAATGAGCAGTTCTTC. It is translated as CASSLYRGGNEQFF.

The CDR3 DNA follows: TGCAGTGGCTCCCGGACTAGCGGGAGGAGAGATACGCAGTATTTT. Protein sequence: CSGSRTSGRRDTQYF. This chain links TRBV20-1 with TRBJ2-3; 14 nucleotides line up with TRBD2. V shed 7 bases and J 5 bases; nucleotides not matched to a gene: 8. This CDR3 spans 15 amino acids. Looked up from germline, CDR1 is DFQATT and CDR2 is SNEGSKA (reference sequence).

This clonotype was seen only a few times. The chain couples TRBV12-3 or TRBV12-4 to TRBJ2-1; D unclear. Trimming cost V 2 bases and J 0 bases, with 14 bases left between them. CDR3 length: 17 residues. CDR3 loop: CASSLRISQSSYNEQFF. The CDR3 DNA reads as TGTGCCAGCAGTTTACGGATCTCGCAGAGCTCCTACAATGAGCAGTTCTTC.

The V and J genes are TRBV27 and TRBJ2-4; D is unclear. The ends were cut back, 6 bases at V and 0 bases at J, with 9 bases in the middle. The germline V gene encodes CDR1 MNHEY and CDR2 SMNVEV (reference sequence). CDR3 length: 14 residues. The DNA of the CDR3 is TGTGCCAGCAGCCAGTCGGTAGCCAAAAACATTCAGTACTTC. Translating it yields CASSQSVAKNIQYF.

Only a few counts were recorded for this clonotype. The gene calls are TRBV20-1 and TRBJ1-6, with unresolved D. Germline V CDR1 and CDR2: DFQATT, SNEGSKA (reference sequence). The V gene lost 3 bases and the J gene lost 7 bases, with 19 bases spanning the gap. This CDR3 is 16 amino acids long. The CDR3 reads CSASGWTNLENSPLHF. The CDR3 DNA follows: TGCAGTGCTAGCGGGTGGACGAACTTAGAAAATTCACCCCTCCACTTT.

The V and J genes are TRBV5-1 and TRBJ2-7, with D perhaps being TRBD1 or TRBD2 (5 bases each). There are 13 residues in the CDR3. V was pared by 4 bases and J by 12 bases, with 20 bases between. Germline CDR1 and CDR2: SGHRS and YFSETQ. The DNA of the CDR3 is TGCGCCAGCAGCCTCCGGGGCCTTGAGGGTCGGTACTTC. Translating gives CASSLRGLEGRYF. The whole variable domain, remainder taken from reference TRBV5-1 and TRBJ2-7, is KAGVTQTPRYLIKTRGQQVTLSCSPISGHRSVSWYQQTPGQGLQFLFEYFSETQRNKGNFPGRFSGRQFSNSRSEMNVSTLELGDSALYLCASSLRGLEGRYFGPGTRLTVT.

The rearrangement links TRBV3-1 to TRBJ2-1; D unclear. The V gene lost 1 base and the J gene lost 3 bases, with 7 bases spanning the gap. The CDR3 sequence is 14 residues long. Germline loops: CDR1 LGHDT, CDR2 YNNKEL (reference sequence). CDR3 coding DNA: TGTGCCAGCAGCCAAGGTAGATACTACAATGAGCAGTTCTTC. Amino acid sequence: CASSQGRYYNEQFF.

This clonotype was detected a few times. The chain combines TRBV20-1 with TRBJ2-1, with D perhaps given as TRBD1 or TRBD2 (5 bases each). V was clipped by 5 bases and J by 12 bases, with 11 bases between them. CDR1 is DFQATT and CDR2 is SNEGSKA in the germline V gene (reference sequence). The CDR3 consists of 10 residues. As DNA, the CDR3 is TGCAGTGCTTGGGACGTACGGCAGTTCTTC. It codes for CSAWDVRQFF.

V usage is TRBV7-7 and J usage is TRBJ2-5; 7 positions agree with TRBD1. V shed 5 bases, J shed 1 base, and the junction held 7 bases outside the gene matches. Looked up from germline, CDR1 is SSHAT and CDR2 is FNYEAQ (reference sequence). This CDR3 has 15 residues. This CDR3 is CASSVGGQRQETQYF. CDR3 coding DNA: TGTGCCAGCAGCGTAGGGGGACAGCGCCAAGAGACCCAGTACTTC.

V is TRBV19 and J is TRBJ1-5; perhaps TRBD1 as D (6 bases). Germline values: CDR1 LNHDA, CDR2 SQIVND (reference sequence). The CDR3 is made up of 14 amino acids. V was clipped by 4 bases and J by 3 bases, with 10 bases between them. The DNA of the CDR3 is TGTGCCAGTAGTACGAACAGGGTCAATCAGCCCCAGCATTTT. Protein: CASSTNRVNQPQHF.

The count of this clonotype is one. The chain carries TRBV24-1 and TRBJ2-3; D is ambiguous. Trimming left V 1 base short and J 4 bases short, with 8 bases between. The CDR3 is 14 amino acids. Germline V gene lookup returns CDR1 KGHDR and CDR2 SFDVKD. CDR3 amino acids: CATSDFTGADTQYF. CDR3 nucleotides: TGTGCCACCAGTGATTTTACTGGGGCAGATACGCAGTATTTT.

This clonotype has only a few counts. V and J are TRBV21-1 and TRBJ2-5. TRBV21-1 is classified as a pseudogene. This CDR3 has 16 amino acids. The CDR3 DNA reads as TGTGCCAGCAGCAGAGAGGGTCGGCACCTCCAAGAGACCCAGTACTTC. It is translated as CASSREGRHLQETQYF.

This clonotype was detected a few times. The V and J genes are TRBV20-1 and TRBJ1-5; 9 bases are a match to TRBD1. This CDR3 comprises 15 residues. Germline V gives CDR1 DFQATT, CDR2 SNEGSKA (reference sequence). Trimming took 0 bases from V and 7 from J; bases not matched to a gene: 7. The CDR3 reads CSARDKTGGLQPQHF. CDR3 coding DNA: TGCAGTGCTAGAGATAAGACAGGGGGTTTACAGCCCCAGCATTTT.

This clonotype was picked up many times. This chain connects TRBV20-1 to TRBJ2-3; no reliable D call. This CDR3 spans 11 amino acids. V was shortened by 3 bases and J by 6 bases, with 7 bases between the two germline ends. Germline V gene sequence: CDR1 DFQATT, CDR2 SNEGSKA (reference sequence). The CDR3 bases are TGCAGTGCTAGTCCCGTTGATACGCAGTATTTT. Its protein product is CSASPVDTQYF.

The chain uses TRBV30 and TRBJ2-7; D is unresolved. The V end lost 7 bases, the J end lost 2 bases, and 9 bases lay between the germline ends. The CDR3 has 11 residues. CDR1 and CDR2 from the germline V gene are GTSNPN and SVGIG (reference sequence). This chain's CDR3 is CAYVQTYEQYF. CDR3 nucleotides: TGTGCCTACGTACAGACCTACGAGCAGTACTTC. The full variable domain, its missing parts supplied by reference TRBV30 and TRBJ2-7, is SQTIHQWPATLVQPVGSPLSLECTVEGTSNPNLYWYRQAAGRGLQLLFYSVGIGQISSEVPQNLSASRPQDRQFILSSKKLLLSDSGFYLCAYVQTYEQYFGPGTRLTVT.

Only a few counts were recorded for this clonotype. This chain links TRBV20-1 with TRBJ1-5; D is uncertain. The CDR3 contains 16 residues. Trimming stripped 5 bases from V and 0 bases from J, with 17 bases between. Germline CDR1 reads DFQATT; CDR2 reads SNEGSKA (reference sequence). This CDR3 reads CSAAETSSYSNQPQHF. The CDR3 DNA reads TGCAGTGCTGCAGAGACAAGCTCTTATAGCAATCAGCCCCAGCATTTT.

This clonotype turned up a few times. This rearrangement joins TRBV12-3 or TRBV12-4 to TRBJ2-5, with 14 bases matching TRBD2. Trimming removed 5 bases from V and 3 bases from J; junction bases left unmatched: 2. The length of the CDR3 is 15 residues. Written as DNA, the CDR3 is TGTGCCAGCAGTCCGACTAGCGGGAGGGAAGAGACCCAGTACTTC. It yields the protein CASSPTSGREETQYF.

This clonotype was observed a few times. The chain couples TRBV5-1 to TRBJ2-1, with D perhaps matching TRBD1 or TRBD2 (5 bases each). This CDR3 is built from 18 residues. Germline CDR1 and CDR2: SGHRS and YFSETQ. Trimming cost V 4 bases and J 2 bases, with 22 bases left between them. The DNA for the CDR3 is TGCGCCAGCAGCCCCCGCACAACCGGGACGGGAACCTACAATGAGCAGTTCTTC. Residues: CASSPRTTGTGTYNEQFF. The full variable domain, rest sourced from reference TRBV5-1 and TRBJ2-1, is KAGVTQTPRYLIKTRGQQVTLSCSPISGHRSVSWYQQTPGQGLQFLFEYFSETQRNKGNFPGRFSGRQFSNSRSEMNVSTLELGDSALYLCASSPRTTGTGTYNEQFFGPGTRLTVL.

CDR3 sequence reads: CASSQGSGGANVLTF. In DNA, the CDR3 is TGCGCCAGCAGCCAAGGAAGTGGAGGGGCCAACGTCCTGACTTTC. This chain connects TRBV4-1 to TRBJ2-6; the D is unclear. Germline V CDR1 and CDR2: MGHRA, YSYEKL. The V gene lost 1 base and the J gene lost 4 bases, with 8 bases spanning the gap. The CDR3 runs to 15 residues.

The count of this clonotype is one. The chain carries TRBV13 and TRBJ2-5, with 10 nucleotides matching TRBD2. The ends lost 6 bases at V and 4 bases at J; junction bases unmatched: 5. CDR1 is PRHDT, CDR2 FYEKMQ, per germline (reference sequence). There are 14 residues in the CDR3. The CDR3 DNA reads as TGTGCCAGCAGTCCCAGACTAGCGGGAGAGACCCAGTACTTC. Amino acid sequence: CASSPRLAGETQYF. Full variable domain (remainder filled in from reference TRBV13 and TRBJ2-5): AAGVIQSPRHLIKEKRETATLKCYPIPRHDTVYWYQQGPGQDPQFLISFYEKMQSDKGSIPDRFSAQQFSDYHSELNMSSLELGDSALYFCASSPRLAGETQYFGPGTRLLVL.

The V call is TRBV12-3 or TRBV12-4, the J call TRBJ2-1, with 14 bases aligning to TRBD2. The CDR3 contains 16 residues. Trimming removed 3 bases from V and 9 bases from J; junction bases left unmatched: 7. CDR3 sequence reads: CASSFGLAGGSSEQFF. CDR3 bases: TGTGCCAGCAGTTTCGGACTAGCGGGAGGATCTAGTGAGCAGTTCTTC.

The sample holds many counts of this clonotype. V is TRBV15 and J is TRBJ1-4; 12 bases are shared with TRBD1. Trimming cost V 5 bases and J 8 bases; bases outside gene matches: 6. The germline gives CDR1 LNHNV, CDR2 YYDKDF (reference sequence). The CDR3 spans 15 residues. The CDR3, as DNA: TGTGCCACCAGCCAGGGACAGGGGGCACGGGAAAAACTGTTTTTT. Amino acids: CATSQGQGAREKLFF.